What follows are 16 T cell receptor beta chains derived from one specimen sequenced in a study of memory CD4+ T cells and cytomegalovirus serostatus. The sort gate was single viable CD3+CD4+CD8-CD45RO+ cells for memory CD4+ T cells. TCRdb's copy holds only in-frame clones and misses some; the assay was immunoSEQ multiplex PCR. Among about 59,000 clones, roughly 81% were seen once, and the ten largest hold 1% to 1.2%. The material sequenced was memory CD4+ T cells from blood. The receptors derive from an adult in good health and CMV-seronegative.

The genes are TRBV21-1 and TRBJ2-5; the table's D call TRBD2 went unverified against the DNA. TRBV21-1 counts as a pseudogene. The CDR3 is made up of 19 amino acids. This chain's CDR3 is CASRKGREGPRVASETQYF. In DNA form, the CDR3 reads TGTGCCAGCAGAAAGGGGCGGGAGGGCCCCAGGGTTGCCTCAGAGACCCAGTACTTC.

The V gene is TRBV6-5, the J gene TRBJ1-5; no clear D. Germline V gene sequence: CDR1 MNHEY, CDR2 SVGAGI. The CDR3 covers 15 residues. The V end was cut by 1 base, the J end by 5 bases, with 12 bases between. The CDR3 DNA follows: TGTGCCAGCAGTTACTACGGCGCACCCGATCAGCCCCAGCATTTT. The encoded protein is CASSYYGAPDQPQHF.

This clone appeared once. V and J are TRBV4-2 and TRBJ1-1; possibly TRBD1 for D (6 bases). CDR3 length equals 15 residues. The germline V and J ends were trimmed by 3 bases and 5 bases, with 16 bases remaining between them. CDR1 LGHNA and CDR2 YNFKEQ come from the germline V gene. The CDR3 DNA follows: TGTGCCAGCAGCCACTCAGGCAGGGGTCGAACTGAAGCTTTCTTT. Amino acids: CASSHSGRGRTEAFF.

CDR3 sequence: CASSSGTGAADTQYF. CDR3 nucleotide sequence: TGTGCCAGCAGCTCGGGCACAGGAGCGGCAGATACGCAGTATTTT. This chain connects TRBV6-5 to TRBJ2-3; D may be TRBD1 or TRBD2 (5 bases each). Germline V CDR1 and CDR2: MNHEY, SVGAGI. CDR3 size: 15 residues. The ends were cut back, 6 bases at V and 4 bases at J, with 17 bases in the middle.

This chain connects TRBV19 to TRBJ2-1, with TRBD2 matching over 14 bases. The germline gives CDR1 LNHDA, CDR2 SQIVND (reference sequence). The CDR3 covers 15 residues. V lost 7 bases and J lost 4; bases outside the gene matches: 3. Here the CDR3 reads CASTGTSGSYNEQFF. DNA for the CDR3: TGTGCCAGTACCGGGACTAGCGGGAGTTACAATGAGCAGTTCTTC.

This clone was picked up a small number of times. The rearrangement uses TRBV7-9 and TRBJ1-5, with D uncertain. CDR1 is SEHNR and CDR2 is FQNEAQ in the germline V gene (reference sequence). V lost 5 bases and J 9 bases, leaving 11 bases between the germline ends. This CDR3 is 12 amino acids long. CDR3 bases: TGTGCCAGCAGCCAAGACAACGGGCCCCAGCATTTT. Protein product: CASSQDNGPQHF.

The chain carries TRBV6-5 and TRBJ2-1; D is possibly TRBD1 (5 bases). The CDR3 consists of 12 residues. Germline CDR1 MNHEY, CDR2 SVGAGI. V gave up 3 bases and J gave up 8 bases, with 8 bases separating them. The CDR3 is CASSYLGDEQFF. CDR3 bases: TGTGCCAGCAGTTATTTAGGGGATGAGCAGTTCTTC.

The rearrangement joins TRBV7-2 to TRBJ1-1, with D unclear. Germline V gene sequence: CDR1 SGHTA, CDR2 FQGNSA. This CDR3 spans 11 amino acids. Trimming took off 5 bases at V and 5 bases at J, with 6 bases between the two ends. DNA for the CDR3: TGTGCCAGCAGCGTACAAACTGAAGCTTTCTTT. This codes for CASSVQTEAFF.

The chain couples TRBV7-9 to TRBJ2-2; D call uncertain. This CDR3 comprises 15 residues. The V and J ends lost 3 bases and 5 bases respectively, with 13 bases between them. Germline V gene data show CDR1 as SEHNR and CDR2 as FQNEAQ (reference sequence). The CDR3 sequence is CASSLDLGRTGELFF. The CDR3 nucleotides read TGTGCCAGCAGCTTGGATCTGGGTCGGACCGGGGAGCTGTTTTTT.

The chain joins TRBV20-1 to TRBJ2-1; no firm D call. Trimming removed 0 bases from V and 6 bases from J, with 3 bases in between. Germline V CDR1 and CDR2: DFQATT, SNEGSKA (reference sequence). This CDR3 region has 11 residues. The CDR3 here is CSARDPNEQFF. The CDR3 coding sequence is TGCAGTGCTAGAGACCCCAATGAGCAGTTCTTC.

V usage is TRBV29-1 and J usage is TRBJ2-7; no clear D. CDR1 and CDR2 from the germline V gene are SQVTM and ANQGSEA. The CDR3 totals 12 residues. The V gene lost 4 bases and the J gene lost 6 bases, with 13 bases spanning the gap. The CDR3 nucleotides read TGCAGCGTTGGGCTTGGATCGCGCGAGCAGTACTTC. This translates into CSVGLGSREQYF.

The chain has TRBV29-1 and TRBJ1-2, with D unresolved. V lost 4 bases to trimming and J lost 6 bases, with 9 bases between them. Germline CDR1 and CDR2: SQVTM and ANQGSEA. There are 11 residues in the CDR3. Written as DNA, the CDR3 is TGCAGCGTTGCGGCCTCCGATGGCTACACCTTC. It encodes CSVAASDGYTF.

The chain has TRBV7-9 and TRBJ1-3, with D unclear. V lost 5 bases and J 0 bases, leaving 5 bases between the germline ends. CDR1 is SEHNR and CDR2 is FQNEAQ in the germline V gene (reference sequence). This CDR3 contains 13 residues. The CDR3 region is CASSAASGNTIYF. CDR3 in DNA: TGTGCCAGCAGCGCAGCCTCTGGAAACACCATATATTTT.

The chain employs TRBV5-4 and TRBJ1-1; no reliable D call. The length of the CDR3 is 11 residues. Germline CDR1 reads SGHNT; CDR2 reads YYREEE (reference sequence). V lost 7 bases, J lost 6 bases, and 10 bases lay in between. CDR3 region: CASGVGPEAFF. CDR3 nucleotides: TGTGCCAGCGGGGTAGGGCCTGAAGCTTTCTTT.

V and J are TRBV5-1 and TRBJ1-1, with a tentative D call TRBD1 (6 bases). Germline V gives CDR1 SGHRS, CDR2 YFSETQ. CDR3 length: 16 amino acids. V was clipped by 0 bases and J by 1 base, with 13 bases between them. DNA of the CDR3: TGCGCCAGCAGCTTGGGTACAGGGATGGGGAACACTGAAGCTTTCTTT. Its protein product is CASSLGTGMGNTEAFF. Variable domain in full (rest from reference TRBV5-1 and TRBJ1-1): KAGVTQTPRYLIKTRGQQVTLSCSPISGHRSVSWYQQTPGQGLQFLFEYFSETQRNKGNFPGRFSGRQFSNSRSEMNVSTLELGDSALYLCASSLGTGMGNTEAFFGQGTRLTVV.

J is TRBJ2-7 and V is TRBV5-1; the D call may be TRBD1 or TRBD2 (7 bases each). Between the trimmed V and J ends, which lost 4 bases and 1 base, there was a span of 18 bases. The CDR3 is 16 residues long. Germline lookup yields CDR1 SGHRS and CDR2 YFSETQ. This CDR3 reads CASSVPSGGASYEQYF. CDR3 in DNA: TGCGCCAGCAGCGTCCCCTCAGGGGGGGCTTCCTACGAGCAGTACTTC.